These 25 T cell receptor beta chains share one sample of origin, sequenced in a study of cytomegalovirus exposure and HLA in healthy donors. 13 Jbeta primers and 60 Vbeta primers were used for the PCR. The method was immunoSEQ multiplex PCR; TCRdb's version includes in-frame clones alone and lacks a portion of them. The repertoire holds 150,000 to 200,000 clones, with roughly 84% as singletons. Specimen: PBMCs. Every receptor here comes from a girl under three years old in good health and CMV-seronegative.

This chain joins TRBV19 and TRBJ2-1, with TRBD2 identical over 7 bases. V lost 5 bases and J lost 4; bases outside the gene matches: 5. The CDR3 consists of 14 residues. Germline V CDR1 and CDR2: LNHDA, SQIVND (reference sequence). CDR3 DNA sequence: TGTGCCAGTAGTCCTAGCGGTTTATACAATGAGCAGTTCTTC. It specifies CASSPSGLYNEQFF. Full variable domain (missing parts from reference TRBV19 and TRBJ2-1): DGGITQSPKYLFRKEGQNVTLSCEQNLNHDAMYWYRQDPGQGLRLIYYSQIVNDFQKGDIAEGYSVSREKKESFPLTVTSAQKNPTAFYLCASSPSGLYNEQFFGPGTRLTVL.

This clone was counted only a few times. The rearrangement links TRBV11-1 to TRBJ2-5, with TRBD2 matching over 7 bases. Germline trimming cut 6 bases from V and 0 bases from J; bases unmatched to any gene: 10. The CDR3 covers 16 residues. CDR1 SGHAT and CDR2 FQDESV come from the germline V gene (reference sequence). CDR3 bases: TGTGCCAGCAGTGGAGCGGGACGGACGTACCAAGAGACCCAGTACTTC. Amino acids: CASSGAGRTYQETQYF.

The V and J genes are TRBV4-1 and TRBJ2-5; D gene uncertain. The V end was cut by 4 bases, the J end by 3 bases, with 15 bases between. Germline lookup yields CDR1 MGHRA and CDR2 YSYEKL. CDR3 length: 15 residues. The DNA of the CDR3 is TGCGCCAGCAGCCTCAACCGACTTTCCAAAGAGACCCAGTACTTC. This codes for CASSLNRLSKETQYF.

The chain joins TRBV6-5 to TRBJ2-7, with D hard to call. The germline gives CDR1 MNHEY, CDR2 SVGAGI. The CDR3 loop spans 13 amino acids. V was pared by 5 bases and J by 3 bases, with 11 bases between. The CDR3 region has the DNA TGTGCCAGCAGTGAAGCAACCTTCTACGAGCAGTACTTC. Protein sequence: CASSEATFYEQYF.

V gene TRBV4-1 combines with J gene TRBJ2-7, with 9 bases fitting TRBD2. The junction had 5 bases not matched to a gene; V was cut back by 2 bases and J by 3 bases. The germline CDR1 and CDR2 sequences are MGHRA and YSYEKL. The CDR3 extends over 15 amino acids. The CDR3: CASSQTRRGGYEQYF. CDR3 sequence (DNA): TGCGCCAGCAGCCAAACCCGGCGGGGGGGCTACGAGCAGTACTTC.

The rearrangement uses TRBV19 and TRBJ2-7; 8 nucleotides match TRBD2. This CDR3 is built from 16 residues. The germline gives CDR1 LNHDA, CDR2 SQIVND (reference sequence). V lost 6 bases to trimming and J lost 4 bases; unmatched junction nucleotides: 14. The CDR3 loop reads CASSQTGTRTTYEQYF. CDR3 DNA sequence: TGTGCCAGTAGCCAGACCGGGACTAGGACTACATACGAGCAGTACTTC.

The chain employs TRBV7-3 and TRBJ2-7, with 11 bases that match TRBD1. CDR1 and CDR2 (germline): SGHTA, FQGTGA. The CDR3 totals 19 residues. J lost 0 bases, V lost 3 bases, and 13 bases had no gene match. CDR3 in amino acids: CASSLARDRGKLHSYEQYF. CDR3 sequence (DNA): TGTGCCAGCAGCTTGGCCCGGGACAGGGGGAAACTCCACTCCTACGAGCAGTACTTC.

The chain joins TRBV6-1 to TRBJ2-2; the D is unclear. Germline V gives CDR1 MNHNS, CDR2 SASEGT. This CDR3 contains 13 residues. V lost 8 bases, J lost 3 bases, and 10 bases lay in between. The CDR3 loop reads CASPRGYTGELFF. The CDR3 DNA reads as TGTGCCAGCCCCCGTGGCTACACCGGGGAGCTGTTTTTT.

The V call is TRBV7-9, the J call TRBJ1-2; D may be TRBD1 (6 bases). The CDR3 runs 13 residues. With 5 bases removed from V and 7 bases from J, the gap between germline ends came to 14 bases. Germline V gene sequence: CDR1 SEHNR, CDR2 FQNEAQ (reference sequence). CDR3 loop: CASSRTYRVGYTF. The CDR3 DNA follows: TGTGCCAGCAGCCGAACCTACAGGGTTGGCTACACCTTC.

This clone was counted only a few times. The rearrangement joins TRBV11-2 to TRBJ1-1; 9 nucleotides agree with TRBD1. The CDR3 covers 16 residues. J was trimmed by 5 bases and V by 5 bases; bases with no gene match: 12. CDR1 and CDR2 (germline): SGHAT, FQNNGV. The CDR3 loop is CASSPGQGKAYTEAFF. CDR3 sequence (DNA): TGTGCCAGCAGCCCGGGACAGGGTAAGGCCTATACTGAAGCTTTCTTT.

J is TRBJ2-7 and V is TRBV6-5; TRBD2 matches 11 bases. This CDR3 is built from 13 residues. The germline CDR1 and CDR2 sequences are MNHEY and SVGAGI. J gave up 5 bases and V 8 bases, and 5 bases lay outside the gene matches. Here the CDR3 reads CASRLAGSNEQYF. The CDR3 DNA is TGTGCCAGCCGACTAGCGGGAAGCAACGAGCAGTACTTC.

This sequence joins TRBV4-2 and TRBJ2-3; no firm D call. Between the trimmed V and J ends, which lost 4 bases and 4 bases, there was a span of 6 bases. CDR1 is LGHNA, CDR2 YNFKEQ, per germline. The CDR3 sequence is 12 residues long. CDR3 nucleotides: TGTGCCAGCAGCCCTAGGTCAGATACGCAGTATTTT. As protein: CASSPRSDTQYF.

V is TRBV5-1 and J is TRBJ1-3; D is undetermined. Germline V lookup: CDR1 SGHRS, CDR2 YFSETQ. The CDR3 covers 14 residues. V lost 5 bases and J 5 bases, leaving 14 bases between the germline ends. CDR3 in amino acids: CASRRTGSRNTIYF. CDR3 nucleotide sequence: TGCGCCAGCAGACGAACCGGGAGTCGAAACACCATATATTTT.

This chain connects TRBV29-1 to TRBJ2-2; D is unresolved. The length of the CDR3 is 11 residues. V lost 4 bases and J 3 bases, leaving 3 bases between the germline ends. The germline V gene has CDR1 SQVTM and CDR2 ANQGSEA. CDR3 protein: CSVAYTGELFF. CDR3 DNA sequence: TGCAGCGTTGCTTACACCGGGGAGCTGTTTTTT.

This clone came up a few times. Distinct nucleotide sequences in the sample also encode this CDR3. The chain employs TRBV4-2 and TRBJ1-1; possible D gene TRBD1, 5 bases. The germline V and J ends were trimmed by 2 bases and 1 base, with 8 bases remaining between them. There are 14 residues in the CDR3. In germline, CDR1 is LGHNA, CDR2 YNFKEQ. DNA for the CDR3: TGTGCCAGCAGCCAACAGACAGAGAACACTGAAGCTTTCTTT. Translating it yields CASSQQTENTEAFF.

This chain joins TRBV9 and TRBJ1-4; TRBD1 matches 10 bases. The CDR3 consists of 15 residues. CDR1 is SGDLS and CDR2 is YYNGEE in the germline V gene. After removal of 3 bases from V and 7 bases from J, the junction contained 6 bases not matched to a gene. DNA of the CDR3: TGTGCCAGCAGCGCAGACAGGGGGCGGGGTGAAAAACTGTTTTTT. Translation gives CASSADRGRGEKLFF.

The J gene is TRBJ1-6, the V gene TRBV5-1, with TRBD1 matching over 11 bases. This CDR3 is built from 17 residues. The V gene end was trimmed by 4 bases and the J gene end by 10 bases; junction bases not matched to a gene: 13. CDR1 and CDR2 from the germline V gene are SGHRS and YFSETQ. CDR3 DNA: TGCGCCAGCAGCCTGACCCCGGGACAGGGGGGAGGGTCACCCCTCCACTTT. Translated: CASSLTPGQGGGSPLHF.

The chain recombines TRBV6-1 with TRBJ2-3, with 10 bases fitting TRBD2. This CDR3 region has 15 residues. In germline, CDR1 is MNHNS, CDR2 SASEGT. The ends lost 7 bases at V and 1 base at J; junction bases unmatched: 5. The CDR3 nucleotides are TGTGCCAGCAAGAGTCTAGCGGGGGGCACAGATACGCAGTATTTT. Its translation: CASKSLAGGTDTQYF.

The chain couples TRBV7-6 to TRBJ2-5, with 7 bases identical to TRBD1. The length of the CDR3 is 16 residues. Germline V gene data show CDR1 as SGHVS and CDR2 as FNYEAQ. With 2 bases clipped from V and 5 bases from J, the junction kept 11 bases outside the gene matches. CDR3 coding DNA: TGTGCCAGCAGCTTAAGGGTTTCAGGGGGAAGCGAGACCCAGTACTTC. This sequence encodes CASSLRVSGGSETQYF. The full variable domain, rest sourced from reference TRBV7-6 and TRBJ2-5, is GAGVSQSPRYKVTKRGQDVALRCDPISGHVSLYWYRQALGQGPEFLTYFNYEAQQDKSGLPNDRFSAERPEGSISTLTIQRTEQRDSAMYRCASSLRVSGGSETQYFGPGTRLLVL.

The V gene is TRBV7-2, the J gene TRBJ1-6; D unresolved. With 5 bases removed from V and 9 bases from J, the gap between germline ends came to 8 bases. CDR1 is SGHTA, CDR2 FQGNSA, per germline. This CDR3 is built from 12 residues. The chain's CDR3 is CASSQSASPLHF. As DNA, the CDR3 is TGTGCCAGCAGCCAGTCCGCTTCACCCCTCCACTTT.

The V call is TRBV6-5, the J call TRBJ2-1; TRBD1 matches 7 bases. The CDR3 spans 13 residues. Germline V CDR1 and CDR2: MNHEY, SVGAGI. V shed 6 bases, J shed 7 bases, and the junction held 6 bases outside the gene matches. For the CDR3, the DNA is TGTGCCAGCAGGAAGACAGGGAGAAATGAGCAGTTCTTC. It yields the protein CASRKTGRNEQFF.

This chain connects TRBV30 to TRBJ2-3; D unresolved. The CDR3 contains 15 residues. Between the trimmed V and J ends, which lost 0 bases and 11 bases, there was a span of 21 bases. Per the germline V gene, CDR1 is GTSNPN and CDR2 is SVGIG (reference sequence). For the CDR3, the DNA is TGTGCCTGGAGTGTCTACCCTGACACACTGGTGGAGCAGTATTTT. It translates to CAWSVYPDTLVEQYF.

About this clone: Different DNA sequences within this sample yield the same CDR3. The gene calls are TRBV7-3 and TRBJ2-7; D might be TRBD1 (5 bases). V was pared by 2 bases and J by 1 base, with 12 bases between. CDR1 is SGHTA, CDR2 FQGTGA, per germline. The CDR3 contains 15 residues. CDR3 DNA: TGTGCCAGCAGCTTAGGGCTGGGGCCGTCCTACGAGCAGTACTTC. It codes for CASSLGLGPSYEQYF.

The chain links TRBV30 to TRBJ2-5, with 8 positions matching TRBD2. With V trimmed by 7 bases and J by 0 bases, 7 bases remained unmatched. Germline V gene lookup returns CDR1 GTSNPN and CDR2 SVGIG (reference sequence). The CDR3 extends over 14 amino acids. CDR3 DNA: TGTGCCTCCCGGGGGACTAGGAACCAAGAGACCCAGTACTTC. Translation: CASRGTRNQETQYF.

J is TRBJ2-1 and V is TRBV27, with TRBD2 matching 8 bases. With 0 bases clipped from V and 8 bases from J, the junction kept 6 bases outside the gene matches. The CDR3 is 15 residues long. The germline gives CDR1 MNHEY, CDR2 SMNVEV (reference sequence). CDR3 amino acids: CASSLSLAGNDEQFF. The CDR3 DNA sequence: TGTGCCAGCAGTTTATCGTTAGCGGGGAACGATGAGCAGTTCTTC.